This passage covers 7 T cell receptor beta chains from one sample sequenced in a study of T cell clonality in common variable immunodeficiency. Study-level findings and limits: Fewer deletions and N-nucleotide insertions were reportedly seen in common variable immunodeficiency TCR beta sequences.

Clones were sequenced by immunoSEQ multiplex PCR, and TCRdb holds only the in-frame ones, with some missing. The sample spans several thousand clones; the ten largest clones claim 3.5% to 4.5%. These receptors are not linked to any known antigen. The sequenced sample was peripheral blood mononuclear cells. The receptors derive from a human donor with common variable immunodeficiency.

Turning to this clone: Coverage ceases 3 residues before the CDR3 finishes, and the germline J gene fills in the end. V usage is TRBV19 and J usage is TRBJ2-3; no firm D call. The V gene's germline CDR1 is LNHDA and CDR2 SQIVND (reference sequence). Trimming shortened V by 2 bases and J by 6 bases, and 9 bases separated the two germline ends. This CDR3 region has 13 residues. CDR3 region: CASSISPRDTQYF. The part of the CDR3 DNA that was read is TGTGCCAGTAGTATATCCCCACGGGATACG. The entire variable domain, with the rest obtained from reference TRBV19 and TRBJ2-3, is as follows: DGGITQSPKYLFRKEGQNVTLSCEQNLNHDAMYWYRQDPGQGLRLIYYSQIVNDFQKGDIAEGYSVSREKKESFPLTVTSAQKNPTAFYLCASSISPRDTQYFGPGTRLTVL.

About this clone: The sequenced fragment ends 3 residues before the CDR3 boundary, so the rest is inferred from the germline J gene. The chain uses TRBV7-9 and TRBJ1-2; 8 nucleotides align to TRBD1. The germline CDR1 and CDR2 sequences are SEHNR and FQNEAQ (reference sequence). This CDR3 contains 12 residues. The DNA read from the CDR3 is TGTGCCAGCAGCTGGGACAGGAGCGGC. It specifies CASSWDRSG. In full, the CDR3 reads CASSWDRSGYTF.

In regard to this clone: The read stops 3 residues short of the end of the CDR3; the missing end is completed from the germline J gene. The V gene is TRBV18, the J gene TRBJ1-1; tentative D call: TRBD1 (6 bases). The CDR3 runs to 13 residues. From germline, CDR1 is KGHSH and CDR2 LQKENI. Trimming pared 6 bases from V and 4 bases from J, leaving 12 bases between. CDR3 DNA, as far as it was read: TGTGCCAGCTCCGCACAGGGAGGCACTGAA. Translation gives CASSAQGGTE. The CDR3 in full is CASSAQGGTEAFF.

As concerns this clone: The observed sequence ends 3 residues before the CDR3 terminus, with the missing tail filled in from the germline J gene. V gene TRBV7-2 combines with J gene TRBJ2-7; the D gene is possibly TRBD1 (5 bases). Germline CDR1 SGHTA, CDR2 FQGNSA. The CDR3 is 14 amino acids. The V end was cut by 4 bases, the J end by 4 bases, with 14 bases between. CDR3 sequence: CASSWGPVRYEQYF. Incomplete CDR3 DNA: TGTGCCAGCAGCTGGGGCCCTGTTAGATACGAG.

Note on this clone: The read gets to within 3 residues of the CDR3 end, and the germline J gene fills in the rest. V gene TRBV30 combines with J gene TRBJ2-7; possibly TRBD1 for D (6 bases). V lost 1 base and J 6 bases, leaving 10 bases between the germline ends. This CDR3 is built from 12 residues. Germline V gives CDR1 GTSNPN, CDR2 SVGIG (reference sequence). The part of the CDR3 DNA that was read is TGTGCCTGGAGTGACCGGGACACCGAG. It codes for CAWSDRDTE. The CDR3 reads in full as CAWSDRDTEQYF.

Concerning this clone: Coverage ceases 3 residues before the CDR3 finishes, and the germline J gene fills in the end. The chain employs TRBV7-9 and TRBJ1-5; D gene unclear. Germline CDR1 and CDR2: SEHNR and FQNEAQ (reference sequence). The CDR3 has 15 residues. Between the trimmed V and J ends, which lost 1 base and 2 bases, there was a span of 9 bases. CDR3 DNA (partial): TGTGCCAGCAGCTTAGAGGGCTTACGCAATCAGCCC. Protein sequence: CASSLEGLRNQP. The full CDR3 protein is CASSLEGLRNQPQHF.

Points on this clone: The read gets to within 3 residues of the CDR3 end, and the germline J gene fills in the rest. The chain recombines TRBV7-3 with TRBJ2-1; 7 bases agree with TRBD2. The CDR3 loop spans 15 amino acids. V dropped 5 bases and J dropped 0; count of bases not matched to a gene: 4. CDR1 and CDR2 from the germline V gene are SGHTA and FQGTGA. The sequenced CDR3 bases are TGTGCCAGCAGCCAAAGCGGGGCCTCCTACAATGAG. Translating gives CASSQSGASYNE. In full, the CDR3 reads CASSQSGASYNEQFF.